These T cell receptor beta chains were read from a single sample in a study of blood T cell repertoires in COVID-19. TCRdb keeps only in-frame clones here, not all; method: immunoSEQ multiplex PCR. The top ten clones hold 1.1% of a sample with fewer than 250,000 clones, roughly nine tenths of them seen once. Sequenced: peripheral blood. These receptors were taken from a man between 25 and 39 years old with acute or convalescent COVID-19. Both conserved end residues are trimmed from each CDR3. Fields, in order: CDR3 length, V gene, J gene, CDR3 protein.

CDR3 length: 11
V gene: TRBV5-4
J gene: TRBJ1-6
CDR3 protein: ASSLDRGSPLH

CDR3 length: 10
V gene: TRBV30
J gene: TRBJ2-3
CDR3 protein: AWSVRGDTQY

CDR3 length: 9
V gene: TRBV19
J gene: TRBJ1-1
CDR3 protein: ASSMTAGAF

CDR3 length: 13
V gene: TRBV7-3
J gene: TRBJ2-1
CDR3 protein: ASSLSGRVYNEQF

CDR3 length: 11
V gene: TRBV19
J gene: TRBJ1-1
CDR3 protein: ASSIYNRQEAF

CDR3 length: 13
V gene: TRBV6-5
J gene: TRBJ1-1
CDR3 protein: ASSTYRGMNTEAF

CDR3 length: 13
V gene: TRBV7-9
J gene: TRBJ1-4
CDR3 protein: ASSTRDRGAQELF

CDR3 length: 10
V gene: TRBV27
J gene: TRBJ2-7
CDR3 protein: ASRGGSYEQY

CDR3 length: 13
V gene: TRBV7-9
J gene: TRBJ1-2
CDR3 protein: ASSSHQLLTDGYT

CDR3 length: 10
V gene: TRBV30
J gene: TRBJ2-7
CDR3 protein: AWTSRGYEQY

CDR3 length: 13
V gene: TRBV9
J gene: TRBJ1-4
CDR3 protein: ASSPPAGTNEKLF

CDR3 length: 10
V gene: TRBV6-1
J gene: TRBJ1-2
CDR3 protein: ASQGDSAGYT

CDR3 length: 13
V gene: TRBV5-1
J gene: TRBJ1-3
CDR3 protein: ASSLDGFSGNTIY

CDR3 length: 16
V gene: TRBV5-1
J gene: TRBJ2-1
CDR3 protein: ASSLLSPGQGPGGGQF

CDR3 length: 13
V gene: TRBV6-4
J gene: TRBJ2-3
CDR3 protein: ASRARTGGFNTQY

CDR3 length: 10
V gene: TRBV2
J gene: TRBJ2-2
CDR3 protein: ASSQGFGELF

CDR3 length: 10
V gene: TRBV7-9
J gene: TRBJ1-1
CDR3 protein: ASSFESRGAF

CDR3 length: 14
V gene: TRBV18
J gene: TRBJ1-2
CDR3 protein: ASSPLENLANYGYT

CDR3 length: 11
V gene: TRBV7-6
J gene: TRBJ1-1
CDR3 protein: ASSFSQDTEAF

CDR3 length: 16
V gene: TRBV5-1
J gene: TRBJ1-5
CDR3 protein: ASSRQGTPGYSNQPQH

CDR3 length: 12
V gene: TRBV19
J gene: TRBJ2-1
CDR3 protein: ASSPPHIYNEQF

CDR3 length: 10
V gene: TRBV5-1
J gene: TRBJ2-7
CDR3 protein: ASSPSSYEQY